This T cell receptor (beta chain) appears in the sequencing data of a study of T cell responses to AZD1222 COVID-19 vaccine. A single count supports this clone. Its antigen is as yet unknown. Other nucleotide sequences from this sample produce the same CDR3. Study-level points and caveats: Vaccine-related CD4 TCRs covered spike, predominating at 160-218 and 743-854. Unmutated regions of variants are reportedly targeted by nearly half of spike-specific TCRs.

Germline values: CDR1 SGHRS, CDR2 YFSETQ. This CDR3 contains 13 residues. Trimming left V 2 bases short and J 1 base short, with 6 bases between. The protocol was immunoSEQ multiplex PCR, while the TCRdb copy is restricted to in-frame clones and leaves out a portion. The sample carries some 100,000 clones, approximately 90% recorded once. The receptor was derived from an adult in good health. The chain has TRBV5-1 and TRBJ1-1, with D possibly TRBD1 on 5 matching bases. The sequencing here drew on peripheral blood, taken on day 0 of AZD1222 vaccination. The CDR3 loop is CASSFTGNTEAFF. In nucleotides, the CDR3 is TGCGCCAGCAGCTTCACAGGGAACACTGAAGCTTTCTTT. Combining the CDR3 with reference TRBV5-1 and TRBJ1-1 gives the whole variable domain KAGVTQTPRYLIKTRGQQVTLSCSPISGHRSVSWYQQTPGQGLQFLFEYFSETQRNKGNFPGRFSGRQFSNSRSEMNVSTLELGDSALYLCASSFTGNTEAFFGQGTRLTVV.